This TCR beta chain was recovered during a study of stem cell transplantation in POMP-related autoinflammatory disease. For the study at large: Defective thymoproteasomes were hypothesized to impair CD8+ T-cell positive selection. CD8+ T cells were low and CD4+ cells naive-skewed before transplant. General study findings and limits: In patients with PRAID, every analyzed T-cell subset tended to show lower diversity and higher clonality. Patients with PRAID showed a restricted number of unique TRB V-J gene pairings.

Regarding this clone: Its antigen is not identified.

Sequenced by immunoSEQ multiplex PCR; TCRdb stores in-frame clones only, minus some. The sample gives around 10,000 clones, approximately 86% of which show up once; approximately 50% is in the top ten. Prominent immunodeficiency with autoinflammation defined PRAID. The CDR3 consists of 15 residues. V was shortened by 3 bases and J by 0 bases, with 9 bases between the two germline ends. Germline V lookup: CDR1 SNHLY, CDR2 FYNNEI. Source: CD8+ T cells from PBMCs, taken before stem cell transplantation. The gene calls are TRBV2 and TRBJ1-5, with D hard to call. The sequence was collected from a human donor with POMP-related autoinflammation and immune dysregulation (PRAID). CDR3 sequence (DNA): TGTGCCAGCAGTGACAGCCTGGGTAGCAATCAGCCCCAGCATTTT. Residues: CASSDSLGSNQPQHF.